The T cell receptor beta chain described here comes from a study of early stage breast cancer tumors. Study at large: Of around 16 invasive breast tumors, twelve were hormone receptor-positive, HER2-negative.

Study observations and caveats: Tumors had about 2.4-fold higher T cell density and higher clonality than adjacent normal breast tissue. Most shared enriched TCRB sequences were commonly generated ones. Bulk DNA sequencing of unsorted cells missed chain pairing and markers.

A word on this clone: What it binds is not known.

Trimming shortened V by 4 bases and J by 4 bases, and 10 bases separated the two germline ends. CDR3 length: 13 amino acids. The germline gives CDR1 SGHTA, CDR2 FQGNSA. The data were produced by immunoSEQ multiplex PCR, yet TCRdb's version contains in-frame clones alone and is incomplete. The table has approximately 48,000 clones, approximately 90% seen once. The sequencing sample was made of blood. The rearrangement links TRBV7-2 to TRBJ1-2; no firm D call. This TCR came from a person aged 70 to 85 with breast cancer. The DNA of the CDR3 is TGTGCCAGCAGCTGGGGAGGGAGCTATGGCTACACCTTC. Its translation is CASSWGGSYGYTF.